What follows describes a single TCR beta chain. This sample stems from a study of cytomegalovirus exposure and HLA in healthy donors. The protocol was immunoSEQ multiplex PCR, while the TCRdb copy is restricted to in-frame clones and leaves out a portion. The sample shows 60,000 to 85,000 clones, nearly 96% of them seen only once. Looked up from germline, CDR1 is LNHNV and CDR2 is YYDKDF (reference sequence). Germline trimming cut 1 base from V and 2 bases from J; bases unmatched to any gene: 1. This CDR3 has 15 residues. The TCR originated in a woman between 18 and 29 years old in good health and CMV-seropositive. The V gene is TRBV15, the J gene TRBJ2-1; 8 bases match TRBD1. Sample: PBMCs. CDR3 in amino acids: CATSRGGQAYNEQFF. The CDR3 bases are TGTGCCACCAGCAGAGGGGGACAGGCCTACAATGAGCAGTTCTTC.